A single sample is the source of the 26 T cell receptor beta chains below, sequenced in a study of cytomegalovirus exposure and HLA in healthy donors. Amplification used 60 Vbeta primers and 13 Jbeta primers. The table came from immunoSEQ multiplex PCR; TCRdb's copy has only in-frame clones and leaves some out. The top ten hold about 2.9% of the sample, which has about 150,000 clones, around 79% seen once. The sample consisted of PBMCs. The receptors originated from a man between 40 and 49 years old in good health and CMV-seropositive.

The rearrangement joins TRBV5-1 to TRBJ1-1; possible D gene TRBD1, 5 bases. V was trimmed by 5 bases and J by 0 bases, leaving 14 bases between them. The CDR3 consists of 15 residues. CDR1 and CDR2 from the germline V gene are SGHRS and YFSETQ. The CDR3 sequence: CASSGRGEMNTEAFF. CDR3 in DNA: TGCGCCAGCAGTGGCCGGGGGGAAATGAACACTGAAGCTTTCTTT.

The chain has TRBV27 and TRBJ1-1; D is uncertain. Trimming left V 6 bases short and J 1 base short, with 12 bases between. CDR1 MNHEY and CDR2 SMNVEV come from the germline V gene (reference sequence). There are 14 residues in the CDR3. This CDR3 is CASRLGRANTEAFF. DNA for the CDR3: TGTGCCAGCAGGCTCGGGAGAGCGAACACTGAAGCTTTCTTT.

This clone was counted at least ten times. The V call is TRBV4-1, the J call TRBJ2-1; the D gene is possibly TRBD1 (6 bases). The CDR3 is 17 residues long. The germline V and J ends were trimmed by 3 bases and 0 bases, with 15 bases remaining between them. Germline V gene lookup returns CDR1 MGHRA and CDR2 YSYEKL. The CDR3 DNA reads TGCGCCAGCAGCCAGGAACCTACAGGGAGCTCCTACAATGAGCAGTTCTTC. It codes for CASSQEPTGSSYNEQFF.

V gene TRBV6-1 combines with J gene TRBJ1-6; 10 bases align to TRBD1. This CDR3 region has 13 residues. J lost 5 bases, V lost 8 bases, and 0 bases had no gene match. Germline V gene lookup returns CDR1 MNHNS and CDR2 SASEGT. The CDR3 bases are TGTGCCAGCGGGACAGGGGATAATTCACCCCTCCACTTT. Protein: CASGTGDNSPLHF.

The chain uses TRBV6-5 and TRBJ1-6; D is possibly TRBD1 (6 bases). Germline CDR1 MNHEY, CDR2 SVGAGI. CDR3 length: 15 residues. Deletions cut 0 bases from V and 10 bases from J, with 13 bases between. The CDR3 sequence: CASSYSRQGYSPLHF. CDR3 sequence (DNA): TGTGCCAGCAGTTACTCACGCCAGGGGTACTCACCCCTCCACTTT.

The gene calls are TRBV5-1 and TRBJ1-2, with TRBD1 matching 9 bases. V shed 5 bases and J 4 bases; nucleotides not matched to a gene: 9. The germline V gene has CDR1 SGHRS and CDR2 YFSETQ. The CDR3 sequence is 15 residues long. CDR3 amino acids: CASRDYPGQGYGYTF. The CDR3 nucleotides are TGCGCCAGCAGAGATTACCCGGGACAGGGCTATGGCTACACCTTC. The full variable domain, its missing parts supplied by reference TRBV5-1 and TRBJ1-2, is KAGVTQTPRYLIKTRGQQVTLSCSPISGHRSVSWYQQTPGQGLQFLFEYFSETQRNKGNFPGRFSGRQFSNSRSEMNVSTLELGDSALYLCASRDYPGQGYGYTFGSGTRLTVV.

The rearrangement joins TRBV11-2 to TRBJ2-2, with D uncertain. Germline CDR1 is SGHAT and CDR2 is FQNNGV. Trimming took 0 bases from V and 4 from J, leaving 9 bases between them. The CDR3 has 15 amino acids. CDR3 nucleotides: TGTGCCAGCAGCTTAGATCGTGGCTCCACCGGGGAGCTGTTTTTT. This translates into CASSLDRGSTGELFF.

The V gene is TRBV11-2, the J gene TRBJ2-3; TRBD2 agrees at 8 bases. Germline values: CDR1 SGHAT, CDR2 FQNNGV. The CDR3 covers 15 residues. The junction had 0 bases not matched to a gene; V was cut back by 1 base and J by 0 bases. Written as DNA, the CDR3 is TGTGCCAGCAGCTTAGCGGGAGGGAGCACAGATACGCAGTATTTT. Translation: CASSLAGGSTDTQYF.

Written as DNA, the CDR3 is TGTGCCAGCAGCTTAGGCGGGAGCCTCGGGAATGAGCAGTTCTTC. Its translation: CASSLGGSLGNEQFF. The chain employs TRBV11-3 and TRBJ2-1; 7 nucleotides line up with TRBD2. The V and J ends lost 1 base and 7 bases, in that order; junction bases with no gene match: 7. The CDR3 length is 15 residues. The germline gives CDR1 SGHNT, CDR2 YENEEA.

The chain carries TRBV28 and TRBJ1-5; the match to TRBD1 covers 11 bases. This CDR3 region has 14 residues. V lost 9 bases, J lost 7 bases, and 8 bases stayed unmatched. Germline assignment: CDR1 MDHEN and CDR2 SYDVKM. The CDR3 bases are TGTGCCAGTCGGACAGGGGGCGGGAGCCAGCCCCAGCATTTT. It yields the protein CASRTGGGSQPQHF.

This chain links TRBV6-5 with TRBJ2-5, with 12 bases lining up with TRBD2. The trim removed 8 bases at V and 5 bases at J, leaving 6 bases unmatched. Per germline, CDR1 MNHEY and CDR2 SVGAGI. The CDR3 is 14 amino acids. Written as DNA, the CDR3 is TGTGCCAGCCGGACTAGCGGGGTGATCGAGACCCAGTACTTC. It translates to CASRTSGVIETQYF.

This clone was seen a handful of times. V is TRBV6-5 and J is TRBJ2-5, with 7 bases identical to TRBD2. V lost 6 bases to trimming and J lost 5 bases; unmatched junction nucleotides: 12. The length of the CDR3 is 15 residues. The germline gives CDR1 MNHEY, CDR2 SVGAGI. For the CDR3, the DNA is TGTGCCAGCAGCTTGGGGGGAGGGCCCAGGGAGACCCAGTACTTC. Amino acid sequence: CASSLGGGPRETQYF.

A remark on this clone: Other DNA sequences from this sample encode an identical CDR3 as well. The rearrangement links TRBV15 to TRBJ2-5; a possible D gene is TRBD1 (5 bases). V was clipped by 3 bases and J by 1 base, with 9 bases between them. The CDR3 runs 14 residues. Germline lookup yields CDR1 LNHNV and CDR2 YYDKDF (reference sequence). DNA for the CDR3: TGTGCCACCAGCAGGGGGCAGGGCCAAGAGACCCAGTACTTC. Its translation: CATSRGQGQETQYF.

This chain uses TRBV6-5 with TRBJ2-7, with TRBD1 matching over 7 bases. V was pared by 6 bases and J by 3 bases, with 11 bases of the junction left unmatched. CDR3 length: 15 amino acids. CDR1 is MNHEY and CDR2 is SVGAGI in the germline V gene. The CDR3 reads CASRTPGTARYEQYF. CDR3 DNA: TGTGCCAGCAGGACTCCCGGGACAGCCCGCTACGAGCAGTACTTC.

The DNA of the CDR3 is TGTGCCAGCAGCTTGTTCAGGTTATTGATCCCCCCGTTTCTCCATCAGCCCCAGCATTTT. Its translation: CASSLFRLLIPPFLHQPQHF. V and J are TRBV7-6 and TRBJ1-5; D gene uncertain. Germline V gene sequence: CDR1 SGHVS, CDR2 FNYEAQ. The V and J ends lost 3 bases and 5 bases respectively, with 29 bases between them. This CDR3 is built from 20 residues.

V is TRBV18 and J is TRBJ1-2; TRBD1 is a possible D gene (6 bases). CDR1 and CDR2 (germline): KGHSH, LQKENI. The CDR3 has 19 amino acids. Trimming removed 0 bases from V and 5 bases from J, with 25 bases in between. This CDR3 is CASSPPTREARTEPYGYTF. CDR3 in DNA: TGTGCCAGCTCACCACCGACCCGTGAGGCCCGGACAGAACCATATGGCTACACCTTC.

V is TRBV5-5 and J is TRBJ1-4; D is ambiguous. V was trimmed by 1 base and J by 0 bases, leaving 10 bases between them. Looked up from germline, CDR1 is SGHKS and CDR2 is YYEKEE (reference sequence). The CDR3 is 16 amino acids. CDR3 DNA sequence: TGTGCCAGCAGCTTGTGGGTTACAGCAACTAATGAAAAACTGTTTTTT. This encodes CASSLWVTATNEKLFF.

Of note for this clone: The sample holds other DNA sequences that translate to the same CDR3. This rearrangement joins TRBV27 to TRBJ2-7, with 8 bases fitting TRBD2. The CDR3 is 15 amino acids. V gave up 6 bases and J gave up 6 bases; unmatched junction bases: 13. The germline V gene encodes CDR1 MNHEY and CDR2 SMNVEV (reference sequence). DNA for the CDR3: TGTGCCAGCAGCCCCGAGGGACTGGCGGGAGGCGAGCAGTACTTC. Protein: CASSPEGLAGGEQYF.

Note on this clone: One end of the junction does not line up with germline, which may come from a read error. CDR3 sequence: CASSLEGTSGRARF. CDR3 DNA: TGCGCCAGCAGCTTGGAGGGGACTAGCGGGAGGGCCAGGTTC. This sequence joins TRBV5-1 and TRBJ2-7; 16 positions agree with TRBD2. The CDR3 is made up of 14 amino acids. The germline V gene has CDR1 SGHRS and CDR2 YFSETQ.

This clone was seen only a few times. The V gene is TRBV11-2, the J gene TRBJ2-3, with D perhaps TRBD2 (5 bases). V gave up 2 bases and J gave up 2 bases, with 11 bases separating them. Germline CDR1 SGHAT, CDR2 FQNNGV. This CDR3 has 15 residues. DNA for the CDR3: TGTGCCAGCAGCTTATATCGGGGAAACACAGATACGCAGTATTTT. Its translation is CASSLYRGNTDTQYF.

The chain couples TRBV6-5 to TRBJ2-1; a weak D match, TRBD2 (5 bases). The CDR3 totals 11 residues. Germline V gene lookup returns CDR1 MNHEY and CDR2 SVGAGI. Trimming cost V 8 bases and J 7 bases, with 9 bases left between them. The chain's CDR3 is CASEGSNEQFF. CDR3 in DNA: TGTGCCAGCGAGGGAAGTAATGAGCAGTTCTTC.

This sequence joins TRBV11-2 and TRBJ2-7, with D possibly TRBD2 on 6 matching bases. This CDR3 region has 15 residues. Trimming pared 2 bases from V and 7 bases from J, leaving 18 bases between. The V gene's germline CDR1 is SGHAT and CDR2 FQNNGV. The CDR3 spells CASSLTQGVGREQYF. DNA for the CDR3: TGTGCCAGCAGCTTAACCCAGGGTGTGGGGAGGGAGCAGTACTTC.

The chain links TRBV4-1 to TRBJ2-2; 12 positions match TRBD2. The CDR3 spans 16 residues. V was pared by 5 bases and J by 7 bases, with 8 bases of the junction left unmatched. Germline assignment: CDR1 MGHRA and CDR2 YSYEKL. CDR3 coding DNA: TGCGCCAGCAGCTTGCTAGCGGGAGGGAGGGTCGGGGAGCTGTTTTTT. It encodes CASSLLAGGRVGELFF.

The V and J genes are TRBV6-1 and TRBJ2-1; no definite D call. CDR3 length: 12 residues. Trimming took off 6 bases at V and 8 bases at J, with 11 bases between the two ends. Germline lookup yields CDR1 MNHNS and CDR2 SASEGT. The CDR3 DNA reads TGTGCCAGCAGCGAAAGCGCAGATGAGCAGTTCTTC. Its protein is CASSESADEQFF.

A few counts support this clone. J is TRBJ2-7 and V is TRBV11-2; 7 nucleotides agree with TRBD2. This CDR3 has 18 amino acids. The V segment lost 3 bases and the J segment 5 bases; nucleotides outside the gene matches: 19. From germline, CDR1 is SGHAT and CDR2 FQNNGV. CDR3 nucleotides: TGTGCCAGCAGCTTTGTGGTGGGGCTAGCGGAACTTCTGAACGAGCAGTACTTC. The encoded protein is CASSFVVGLAELLNEQYF.

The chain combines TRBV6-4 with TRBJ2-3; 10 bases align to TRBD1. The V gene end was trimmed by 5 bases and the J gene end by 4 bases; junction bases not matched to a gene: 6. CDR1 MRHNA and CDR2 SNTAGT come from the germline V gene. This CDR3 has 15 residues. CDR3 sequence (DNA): TGTGCCAGCAGTACCGGGACAGGGGCCGCAGATACGCAGTATTTT. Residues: CASSTGTGAADTQYF.